The sequence of this TCR beta chain was determined in a study of shared clonotypes between healthy human individuals. Study-wide results and limits: How much donors shared clonotypes was expected to be affected by sequencing depth.

Looked up from germline, CDR1 is MDHEN and CDR2 is SYDVKM. CDR3 length equals 16 residues. Trimming at V came to 6 bases and at J to 3 bases, leaving 9 bases not matched to a gene. For unsorted PBMC, approximately 300 ng DNA per replicate equaled approximately 30,000 T cell genomes. Produced via immunoSEQ multiplex PCR; TCRdb's table is partial and in-frame only. The sample gives approximately 510,000 clones, around 74% of which show up once; 13% is in the top ten. Donors comprised healthy HIV-negative adults lacking recent acute infections or vaccinations. Only Caucasian adults living in Nashville, Tennessee made up the donor group. On this clone itself: What it binds is unknown.

The sequence derives from a woman in her thirties or forties in good health. Some clones in this sample may be carry-over from other donors' samples. Sequenced: PBMCs. The rearrangement links TRBV28 to TRBJ2-3; 10 positions match TRBD2. CDR3 nucleotide sequence: TGTGCCAGCAGAACTACCAGCGGGAGGGGGACAGATACGCAGTATTTT. The encoded protein is CASRTTSGRGTDTQYF.